This T cell receptor beta chain came from a study of blood T cell repertoires in COVID-19. Turning to the study itself: Sites across the United States, Italy and Spain contributed samples from acute and convalescent COVID-19.

This clone turned up a few times. CDR1 and CDR2 (germline): LNHDA, SQIVND (reference sequence). CDR3 size: 15 residues. V was clipped by 6 bases and J by 0 bases; unmatched bases: 8. Original processing notes: Nucleated cell number was recorded as an estimate derived from reference gene primer amplification. Using immunoSEQ multiplex PCR, the repertoire was profiled, and TCRdb retains in-frame clones only, with some absent. V, J and clone size were drawn from that table, and D and trimming were deduced from the DNA. The sample yields some 180,000 clones, around 81% seen once. The sequenced material came from peripheral blood. The chain has TRBV19 and TRBJ2-7; the match to TRBD1 covers 7 bases. The sequence was collected from a man between 65 and 85 years old with active or convalescent COVID-19. The CDR3, as DNA: TGTGCCAGTAGCCCGACAGGGCTTAGCTCCTACGAGCAGTACTTC. It specifies CASSPTGLSSYEQYF.